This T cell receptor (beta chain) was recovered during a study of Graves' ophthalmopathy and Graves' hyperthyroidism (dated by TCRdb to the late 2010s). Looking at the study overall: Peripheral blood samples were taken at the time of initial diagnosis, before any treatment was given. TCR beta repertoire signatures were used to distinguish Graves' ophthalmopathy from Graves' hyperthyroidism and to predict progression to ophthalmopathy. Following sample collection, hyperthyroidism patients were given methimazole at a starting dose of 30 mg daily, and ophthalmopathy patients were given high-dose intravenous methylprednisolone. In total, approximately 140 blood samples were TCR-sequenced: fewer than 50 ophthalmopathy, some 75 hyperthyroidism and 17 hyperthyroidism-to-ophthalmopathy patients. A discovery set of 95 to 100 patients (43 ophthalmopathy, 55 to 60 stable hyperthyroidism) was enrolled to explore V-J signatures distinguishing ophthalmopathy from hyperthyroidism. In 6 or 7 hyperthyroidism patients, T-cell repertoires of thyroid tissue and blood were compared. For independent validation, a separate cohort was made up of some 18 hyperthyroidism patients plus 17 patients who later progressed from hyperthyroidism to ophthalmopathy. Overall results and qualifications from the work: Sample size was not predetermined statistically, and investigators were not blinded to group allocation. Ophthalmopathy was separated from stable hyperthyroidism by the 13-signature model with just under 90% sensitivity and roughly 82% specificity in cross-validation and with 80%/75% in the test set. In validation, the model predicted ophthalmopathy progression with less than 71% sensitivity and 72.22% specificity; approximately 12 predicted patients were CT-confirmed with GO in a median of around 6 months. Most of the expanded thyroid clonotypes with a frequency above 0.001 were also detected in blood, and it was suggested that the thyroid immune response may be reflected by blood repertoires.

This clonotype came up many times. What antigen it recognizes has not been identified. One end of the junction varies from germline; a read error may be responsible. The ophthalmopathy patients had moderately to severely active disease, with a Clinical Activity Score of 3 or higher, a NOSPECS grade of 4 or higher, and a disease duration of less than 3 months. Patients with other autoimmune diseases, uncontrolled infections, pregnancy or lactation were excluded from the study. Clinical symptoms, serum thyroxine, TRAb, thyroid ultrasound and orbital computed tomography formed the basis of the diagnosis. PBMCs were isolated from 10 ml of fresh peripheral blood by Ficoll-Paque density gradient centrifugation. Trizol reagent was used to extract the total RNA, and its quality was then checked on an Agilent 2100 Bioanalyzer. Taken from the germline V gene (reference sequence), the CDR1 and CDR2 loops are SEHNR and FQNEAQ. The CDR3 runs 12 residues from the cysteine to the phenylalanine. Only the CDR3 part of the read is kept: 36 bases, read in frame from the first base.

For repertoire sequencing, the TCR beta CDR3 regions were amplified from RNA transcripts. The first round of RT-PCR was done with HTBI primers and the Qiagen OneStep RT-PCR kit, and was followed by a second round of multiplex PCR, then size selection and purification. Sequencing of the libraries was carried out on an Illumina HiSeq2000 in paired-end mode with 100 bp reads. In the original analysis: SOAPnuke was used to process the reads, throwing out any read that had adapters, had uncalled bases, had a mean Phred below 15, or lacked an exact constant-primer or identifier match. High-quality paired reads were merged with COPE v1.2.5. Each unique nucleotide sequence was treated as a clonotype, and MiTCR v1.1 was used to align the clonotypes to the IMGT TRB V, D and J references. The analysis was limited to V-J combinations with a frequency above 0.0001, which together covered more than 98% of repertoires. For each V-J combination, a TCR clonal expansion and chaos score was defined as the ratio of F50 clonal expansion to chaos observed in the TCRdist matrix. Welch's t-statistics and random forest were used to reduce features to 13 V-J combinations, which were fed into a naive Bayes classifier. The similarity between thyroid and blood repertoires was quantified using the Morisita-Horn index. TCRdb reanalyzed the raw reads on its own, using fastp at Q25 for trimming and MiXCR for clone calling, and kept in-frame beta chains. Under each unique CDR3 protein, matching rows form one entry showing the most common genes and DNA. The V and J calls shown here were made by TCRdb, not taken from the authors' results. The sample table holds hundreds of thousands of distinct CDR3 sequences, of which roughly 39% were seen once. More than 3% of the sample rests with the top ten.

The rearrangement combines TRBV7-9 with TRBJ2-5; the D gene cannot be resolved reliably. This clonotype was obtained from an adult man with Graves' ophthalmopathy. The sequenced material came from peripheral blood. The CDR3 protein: CASSLALEAQYF. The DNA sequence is TGTGCCAGCAGCTTAGCGTTAGAGGCCCAGTACTTC.